In this sample, the clone carrying this TCR beta chain turned up many times. Antigen specificity is unknown. This entry belongs to a study of T-cell reconstitution after alpha-beta-depleted transplantation in children. A library of TCRbeta sequences, prepared with unique molecular identifiers, was generated. TCRdb itself ran the PCR reads through MiXCR, one entry per CDR3 protein. The table includes 85,000 to 120,000 distinct CDR3 sequences, roughly 6% detected once. V gave up 5 bases and J gave up 8 bases, with 13 bases separating them. This CDR3 contains 14 residues. CDR1 KGHSH and CDR2 LQKENI come from the germline V gene. Points from the study as a whole: High day-60 TCRbeta diversity in some patients came from surviving recipient T cells and thymic progenitors. By about two months after transplant, alpha-beta T cells reportedly arose from several hundred graft clones that had expanded. When one year had passed after transplant, most T-cell counts and diversity came from newly produced T cells.

This clonotype originated in a female patient between 2 and 10 years old who had a stem cell transplant for Fanconi anemia, so the T cells may come from the graft donor. Sequenced here: PBMCs, mostly from graft donor cells, sampled 60 days after TCRalphabeta/CD19-depleted stem cell transplant. The chain couples TRBV18 to TRBJ1-6, with a weak D call TRBD1 (5 bases). CDR3 DNA: TGTGCCAGCTCAGCGGCAGGGTCGGATTCACCCCTCCACTTT. This translates into CASSAAGSDSPLHF.